This record concerns one TCR beta chain sequence. Its antigen is unidentified. The data are from a study of cytomegalovirus exposure and HLA in healthy donors. Notes on the study in general: The TCR clusters that emerged in the first cohort tended, a later analysis found, to co-occur in the 120 or so validation repertoires.

Sequencing was performed with immunoSEQ multiplex PCR; in TCRdb, only in-frame clones are kept and a portion is missing. Here the sample spans 150,000 to 200,000 clones, about four fifths being singletons. The CDR3 is 14 amino acids. From germline, CDR1 is SQVTM and CDR2 ANQGSEA. V was clipped by 1 base and J by 8 bases; unmatched bases: 8. Input material: PBMCs. V usage is TRBV29-1 and J usage is TRBJ2-3; 8 bases fit TRBD1. The origin of this receptor is a man younger than 35 in good health and CMV-seropositive. The CDR3 DNA is TGCAGCGTTGAAGGTTTACAGGGGGACGGTACGCAGTATTTT. Translation: CSVEGLQGDGTQYF.